The 25 T cell receptor beta chains presented below share a single source sample, sequenced in a study of beta chain features in type 1 diabetes. The study reverse transcribed the entire isolated RNA, so it sequenced expressed TCRB transcripts. Only in-frame clones appear in the TCRdb table, and some are missing; sequencing was by immunoSEQ multiplex PCR. The table lists approximately 40,000 clones, 50% of them singletons. The source material was stem cell memory CD4+ T cells from blood. These TCRs come from a woman aged 30 to 39 in good health.

A few counts support this clone. This rearrangement joins TRBV19 to TRBJ2-1, with a possible D match to TRBD2 (5 bases). The length of the CDR3 is 12 residues. Germline V gene lookup returns CDR1 LNHDA and CDR2 SQIVND (reference sequence). The V gene lost 6 bases and the J gene lost 8 bases, with 11 bases spanning the gap. CDR3 nucleotides: TGTGCCAGTAGCATGCGCGGGTATGAGCAGTTCTTC. This gives the protein CASSMRGYEQFF.

This chain joins TRBV6-6 and TRBJ2-3, with no clear D. The CDR3 consists of 16 residues. V lost 2 bases, J lost 2 bases, and 14 bases lay in between. Germline V CDR1 and CDR2: MNHNY, SVGAGI (reference sequence). The DNA of the CDR3 is TGTGCCAGCAGTTACGGTCCTCTGCAGTCCACAGATACGCAGTATTTT. Translating gives CASSYGPLQSTDTQYF.

The chain couples TRBV7-2 to TRBJ2-1, with D possibly matching TRBD1 (6 bases). Germline CDR1 SGHTA, CDR2 FQGNSA. With 5 bases removed from V and 6 bases from J, the gap between germline ends came to 23 bases. This CDR3 spans 17 amino acids. In nucleotides, the CDR3 is TGTGCCAGCAGCCCTAGGGTCAACAGGGCTCGGTCCAATGAGCAGTTCTTC. Protein: CASSPRVNRARSNEQFF.

A few counts support this clone. V usage is TRBV29-1 and J usage is TRBJ2-3; TRBD2 matches 12 bases. Germline loops: CDR1 SQVTM, CDR2 ANQGSEA. CDR3 size: 16 residues. Trimming at V came to 5 bases and at J to 6 bases, leaving 12 bases not matched to a gene. This CDR3 reads CSVSASGRVGADTQYF. Written as DNA, the CDR3 is TGCAGCGTTTCGGCTAGCGGGAGGGTGGGAGCGGATACGCAGTATTTT.

The J gene is TRBJ2-5, the V gene TRBV7-9, with a weak D call TRBD2 (6 bases). Per the germline V gene, CDR1 is SEHNR and CDR2 is FQNEAQ (reference sequence). The CDR3 contains 15 residues. The V gene lost 8 bases and the J gene lost 1 base, with 17 bases spanning the gap. CDR3 sequence reads: CASGVGGRPQETQYF. The CDR3 DNA reads as TGTGCCAGCGGGGTGGGGGGAAGACCCCAAGAGACCCAGTACTTC. The variable domain in full, with the rest retrieved from reference TRBV7-9 and TRBJ2-5, is DTGVSQNPRHKITKRGQNVTFRCDPISEHNRLYWYRQTLGQGPEFLTYFQNEAQLEKSRLLSDRFSAERPKGSFSTLEIQRTEQGDSAMYLCASGVGGRPQETQYFGPGTRLLVL.

The chain links TRBV13 to TRBJ2-5, with TRBD1 matching 8 bases. Germline CDR1 is PRHDT and CDR2 is FYEKMQ (reference sequence). CDR3 length equals 16 residues. The trim removed 8 bases at V and 5 bases at J, leaving 16 bases unmatched. This chain's CDR3 is CASSDRVLANGETQYF. The CDR3 region has the DNA TGTGCCAGCTCGGACAGGGTCTTAGCAAACGGCGAGACCCAGTACTTC. The variable domain in full, with the rest retrieved from reference TRBV13 and TRBJ2-5, is AAGVIQSPRHLIKEKRETATLKCYPIPRHDTVYWYQQGPGQDPQFLISFYEKMQSDKGSIPDRFSAQQFSDYHSELNMSSLELGDSALYFCASSDRVLANGETQYFGPGTRLLVL.

V gene TRBV19 combines with J gene TRBJ2-6, with 8 bases that match TRBD2. The J segment lost 0 bases and the V segment lost 5 bases, leaving 0 bases of the junction unmatched. The CDR3 is 15 amino acids. Germline lookup yields CDR1 LNHDA and CDR2 SQIVND (reference sequence). CDR3 residues: CASSRGGSGANVLTF. The CDR3 coding sequence is TGTGCCAGTAGTCGGGGGGGCTCTGGGGCCAACGTCCTGACTTTC.

The J gene is TRBJ2-7, the V gene TRBV9; D is possibly TRBD2 (6 bases). Trimming removed 0 bases from V and 2 bases from J, with 12 bases in between. Per the germline V gene, CDR1 is SGDLS and CDR2 is YYNGEE. CDR3 length: 15 amino acids. CDR3 coding DNA: TGTGCCAGCAGCGTAGGAGCAGGGAGGACCTACGAGCAGTACTTC. This encodes CASSVGAGRTYEQYF.

The chain couples TRBV28 to TRBJ2-5; weak D call: TRBD2 (5 bases). Germline V gives CDR1 MDHEN, CDR2 SYDVKM. The CDR3 contains 15 residues. V was trimmed by 4 bases and J by 2 bases, leaving 14 bases between them. DNA of the CDR3: TGTGCCAGCAGTTCGGGCGGGTTACCTCAAGAGACCCAGTACTTC. As protein: CASSSGGLPQETQYF.

J is TRBJ1-4 and V is TRBV19, with a weak D call TRBD1 (6 bases). V was clipped by 5 bases and J by 0 bases, with 10 bases between them. The CDR3 is 15 residues long. Germline CDR1 is LNHDA and CDR2 is SQIVND (reference sequence). Written as DNA, the CDR3 is TGTGCCAGTAGTGGATGGACAGCAACTAATGAAAAACTGTTTTTT. Translation gives CASSGWTATNEKLFF.

The chain carries TRBV30 and TRBJ2-2; TRBD2 aligns across 13 bases. This CDR3 spans 17 amino acids. Germline-derived CDR1 and CDR2 are GTSNPN and SVGIG (reference sequence). V shed 6 bases and J 7 bases; nucleotides not matched to a gene: 14. The CDR3 loop is CACSPGTSGTYGGELFF. CDR3 DNA: TGTGCCTGTAGCCCCGGGACTAGCGGGACGTATGGCGGGGAGCTGTTTTTT.

This rearrangement joins TRBV25-1 to TRBJ2-5, with D maybe TRBD2 (5 bases). Germline CDR1 MGHDK, CDR2 SYGVNS. This CDR3 has 12 residues. The ends were cut back, 6 bases at V and 7 bases at J, with 12 bases in the middle. The CDR3 DNA follows: TGTGCCAGCAGATACGGGGATCGGACCCAGTACTTC. It codes for CASRYGDRTQYF.

This clone was seen a handful of times. The rearrangement links TRBV5-1 to TRBJ2-3; D gene uncertain. This CDR3 has 12 amino acids. V was shortened by 3 bases and J by 6 bases, with 8 bases between the two germline ends. Per germline, CDR1 SGHRS and CDR2 YFSETQ. The CDR3 is CASSYNWDTQYF. The CDR3 region has the DNA TGCGCCAGCAGCTATAACTGGGATACGCAGTATTTT.

This chain uses TRBV30 with TRBJ2-5; 11 nucleotides line up with TRBD2. Germline V gene sequence: CDR1 GTSNPN, CDR2 SVGIG (reference sequence). J lost 5 bases, V lost 0 bases, and 8 bases had no gene match. CDR3 length: 16 residues. The CDR3 DNA sequence: TGTGCCTGGAGTGTAAGAGTGACTAGCGGGATTGAGACCCAGTACTTC. This gives the protein CAWSVRVTSGIETQYF. Full variable domain (rest looked up from reference TRBV30 and TRBJ2-5): SQTIHQWPATLVQPVGSPLSLECTVEGTSNPNLYWYRQAAGRGLQLLFYSVGIGQISSEVPQNLSASRPQDRQFILSSKKLLLSDSGFYLCAWSVRVTSGIETQYFGPGTRLLVL.

V gene TRBV18 combines with J gene TRBJ2-1; 8 bases align to TRBD2. The trim removed 3 bases at V and 3 bases at J, leaving 10 bases unmatched. Germline assignment: CDR1 KGHSH and CDR2 LQKENI. This CDR3 comprises 17 residues. The CDR3 bases are TGTGCCAGCTCACCTCTCAGGGCGGGAGGCGTCTACAATGAGCAGTTCTTC. Translated, it gives CASSPLRAGGVYNEQFF.

This clone has a handful of counts. For the CDR3, the DNA is TGTGCCAGCAGCTTAGATGGAACAGGGTCGGAGACCCAGTACTTC. Its translation is CASSLDGTGSETQYF. The chain is built from TRBV7-2 and TRBJ2-5; the D gene is possibly TRBD1 (6 bases). The germline CDR1 and CDR2 sequences are SGHTA and FQGNSA. Trimming cost V 1 base and J 5 bases, with 14 bases left between them. The CDR3 loop spans 15 amino acids.

The CDR3 loop reads CASSRQTSPGELFF. The DNA for the CDR3 is TGTGCCAGCAGCCGCCAGACTAGCCCGGGGGAGCTGTTTTTT. V gene TRBV7-3 combines with J gene TRBJ2-2, with 7 bases identical to TRBD2. Germline values: CDR1 SGHTA, CDR2 FQGTGA. The V gene end was trimmed by 5 bases and the J gene end by 8 bases; junction bases not matched to a gene: 8. The CDR3 is 14 amino acids.

J is TRBJ2-5 and V is TRBV28; D unresolved. CDR3 length equals 12 residues. The V end lost 6 bases, the J end lost 2 bases, and 7 bases lay between the germline ends. Germline V lookup: CDR1 MDHEN, CDR2 SYDVKM. The CDR3: CASSPQQETQYF. The CDR3 DNA reads TGTGCCAGCAGCCCCCAACAAGAGACCCAGTACTTC. Full variable domain (remainder filled in from reference TRBV28 and TRBJ2-5): DVKVTQSSRYLVKRTGEKVFLECVQDMDHENMFWYRQDPGLGLRLIYFSYDVKMKEKGDIPEGYSVSREKKERFSLILESASTNQTSMYLCASSPQQETQYFGPGTRLLVL.

This clone was observed a few times. The V call is TRBV7-2, the J call TRBJ2-3; 10 bases are a match to TRBD2. The trim removed 2 bases at V and 1 base at J, leaving 9 bases unmatched. The length of the CDR3 is 18 residues. Germline values: CDR1 SGHTA, CDR2 FQGNSA. CDR3 region: CASSLPSLAGGRTDTQYF. CDR3 coding DNA: TGTGCCAGCAGCTTACCATCTTTAGCGGGAGGACGCACAGATACGCAGTATTTT.

The rearrangement uses TRBV5-1 and TRBJ2-1; D may be TRBD2 (6 bases). The CDR3 contains 15 residues. Trimming pared 1 base from V and 3 bases from J, leaving 11 bases between. Germline V lookup: CDR1 SGHRS, CDR2 YFSETQ. The CDR3 region is CASSLMEGGYNEQFF. CDR3 coding DNA: TGCGCCAGCAGCTTGATGGAGGGTGGCTACAATGAGCAGTTCTTC.

The rearrangement joins TRBV7-9 to TRBJ2-3; tentatively, D is TRBD1 (6 bases). The CDR3 contains 15 residues. CDR1 is SEHNR, CDR2 FQNEAQ, per germline (reference sequence). V was pared by 8 bases and J by 3 bases, with 18 bases between. CDR3 region: CASAERGTQTDTQYF. CDR3 DNA sequence: TGTGCCAGCGCGGAGAGGGGGACCCAAACAGATACGCAGTATTTT.

V and J are TRBV19 and TRBJ1-5; D unclear. V was cut by 5 bases and J by 0 bases, with 11 bases left in between. Germline-derived CDR1 and CDR2 are LNHDA and SQIVND (reference sequence). The CDR3 runs to 15 residues. The CDR3 bases are TGTGCCAGTAGTCCGCAGCGAGATAGCAATCAGCCCCAGCATTTT. Translated: CASSPQRDSNQPQHF.

The chain links TRBV27 to TRBJ2-7; TRBD2 is a possible D gene (6 bases). V was trimmed by 3 bases and J by 4 bases, leaving 16 bases between them. The CDR3 covers 15 residues. Germline V gene lookup returns CDR1 MNHEY and CDR2 SMNVEV (reference sequence). CDR3 in amino acids: CASSFQPGLSYEQYF. The CDR3 DNA reads TGTGCCAGCAGTTTCCAACCGGGACTGAGTTACGAGCAGTACTTC.

The chain has TRBV19 and TRBJ1-2, with 7 bases aligning to TRBD1. J was trimmed by 6 bases and V by 4 bases; bases with no gene match: 5. The CDR3 has 13 amino acids. The germline gives CDR1 LNHDA, CDR2 SQIVND (reference sequence). The CDR3 sequence: CASSTRQGDGYTF. Here the CDR3 DNA reads TGTGCCAGTAGTACCCGACAGGGAGATGGCTACACCTTC.

The chain combines TRBV7-2 with TRBJ2-1, with a weak D call TRBD2 (6 bases). Trimming took 3 bases from V and 0 from J, leaving 9 bases between them. The germline V gene has CDR1 SGHTA and CDR2 FQGNSA. This CDR3 is built from 15 residues. The CDR3 DNA is TGTGCCAGCAGCTTGACTAGGAGCTCCTACAATGAGCAGTTCTTC. It encodes CASSLTRSSYNEQFF.